These 9 T cell receptor beta chains were sequenced from one sample in a study of T cells in localized non-small cell lung cancer. Data came from immunoSEQ multiplex PCR; TCRdb stores just in-frame clones and leaves some out. The sample includes approximately 15,000 clones, 90% seen only once; the top ten take more than 0.95%. The sample here was peripheral blood mononuclear cells, taken before any cancer treatment. These receptors came from a woman aged 40-69 years with stage III lung adenocarcinoma.

The rearrangement uses TRBV28 and TRBJ1-3; 9 nucleotides line up with TRBD1. Trimming at V came to 2 bases and at J to 0 bases, leaving 5 bases not matched to a gene. Germline V gene lookup returns CDR1 MDHEN and CDR2 SYDVKM. CDR3 length equals 17 residues. CDR3: CASSLLGTGNSGNTIYF. CDR3 nucleotide sequence: TGTGCCAGCAGTTTACTCGGGACAGGGAACTCTGGAAACACCATATATTTT.

This clone was detected only once. The conserved phenylalanine or tryptophan normally closing the CDR3 is absent here, so this likely arose from a read error. The DNA is omitted, as the CDR3 cannot be located on it reliably, and the CDR3 follows TCRdb's listing. The rearrangement links TRBV6-6 to TRBJ1-4; the DNA was not used to check the table's D call, TRBD1. CDR1 and CDR2 from the germline V gene are MNHNY and SVGAGI (reference sequence). Counting both end residues, the CDR3 totals 10 amino acids. CDR3 amino acids: CASSLRQTHL.

The chain couples TRBV14 to TRBJ2-4; D gene uncertain. V gave up 2 bases and J gave up 4 bases, with 12 bases separating them. The CDR3 is 15 residues long. Germline loops: CDR1 SGHDN, CDR2 FVKESK. The CDR3 loop is CASSQPGLEKNIQYF. The CDR3 nucleotides are TGTGCCAGCAGCCAACCCGGGCTGGAGAAAAACATTCAGTACTTC.

The rearrangement uses TRBV9 and TRBJ2-3, with TRBD1 matching 8 bases. The CDR3 is 15 residues long. V shed 2 bases, J shed 2 bases, and the junction held 4 bases outside the gene matches. Germline values: CDR1 SGDLS, CDR2 YYNGEE. Here the CDR3 reads CASSVQGAITDTQYF. DNA for the CDR3: TGTGCCAGCAGCGTGCAGGGGGCTATCACAGATACGCAGTATTTT.

This clone was observed a single time. V is TRBV6-6 and J is TRBJ1-5; 7 nucleotides agree with TRBD1. The CDR3 loop spans 16 amino acids. Germline assignment: CDR1 MNHNY and CDR2 SVGAGI (reference sequence). Germline trimming cut 2 bases from V and 2 bases from J; bases unmatched to any gene: 6. In DNA form, the CDR3 reads TGTGCCAGCAGTTACAGGGGGCGGGCGGGCAATCAGCCCCAGCATTTT. It is translated as CASSYRGRAGNQPQHF.

The chain joins TRBV29-1 to TRBJ2-6, with no clear D. This CDR3 region has 13 residues. The V and J ends lost 3 bases and 2 bases respectively, with 5 bases between them. Germline lookup yields CDR1 SQVTM and CDR2 ANQGSEA. CDR3 in amino acids: CSVDVAGANVLTF. DNA for the CDR3: TGCAGCGTTGACGTGGCTGGGGCCAACGTCCTGACTTTC.

The gene calls are TRBV10-2 and TRBJ2-3; the match to TRBD2 covers 11 bases. From germline, CDR1 is WSHSY and CDR2 SAAADI. CDR3 length equals 15 residues. Losses at the gene ends were 7 bases for V and 4 bases for J; bases not matched to a gene: 7. CDR3 region: CASTGLAGGSDTQYF. The CDR3 DNA sequence: TGCGCCAGCACGGGGCTAGCGGGAGGCTCAGATACGCAGTATTTT.

The gene calls are TRBV2 and TRBJ2-6; 7 positions match TRBD1. There are 16 residues in the CDR3. CDR1 and CDR2 from the germline V gene are SNHLY and FYNNEI. V trimming: 6 bases; J trimming: 5 bases; junction bases outside the gene matches: 10. DNA of the CDR3: TGTGCCAGCAGCGACAGACACAGGGGTTGGGCCAACGTCCTGACTTTC. This encodes CASSDRHRGWANVLTF.

The chain links TRBV7-2 to TRBJ1-5; unclear D gene. Germline loops: CDR1 SGHTA, CDR2 FQGNSA. The CDR3 spans 17 residues. Trimming took 1 base from V and 2 from J, leaving 15 bases between them. The CDR3 sequence is CASSLVVGGLGNQPQHF. CDR3 DNA sequence: TGTGCCAGCAGCTTAGTCGTAGGCGGGTTAGGCAATCAGCCCCAGCATTTT.